A single sample is the source of the 22 T cell receptor beta chains below, sequenced in a study of technical replicates of blood from a handful of donors. Clones were sequenced by immunoSEQ multiplex PCR, and TCRdb holds only the in-frame ones, with some missing. The table has tens of thousands of clones, roughly 96% seen once. The sample consisted of T cells isolated from PBMCs. The receptors derive from a human donor in good health.

J is TRBJ2-2 and V is TRBV5-4, with 7 bases identical to TRBD2. The CDR3 runs to 18 residues. Trimming took 3 bases from V and 0 from J; bases not matched to a gene: 11. Germline CDR1 reads SGHNT; CDR2 reads YYREEE (reference sequence). DNA for the CDR3: TGTGCCAGCAGCTCCTTGGGCTGGGGGGGAACGAACACCGGGGAGCTGTTTTTT. Translated, it gives CASSSLGWGGTNTGELFF.

In its sample, this clone was seen once. The junction departs from germline at one end; a sequencing error may be responsible. This chain connects TRBV6-5 to TRBJ1-3; a possible D gene is TRBD1 (5 bases). Germline CDR1 and CDR2: MNHEY and SVGAGI. The CDR3 is 15 amino acids. CDR3 sequence: CASYPGRFDGYTIYF. The CDR3 DNA follows: TGTGCCAGCTACCCAGGGAGGTTCGATGGATACACCATATATTTT.

The chain is built from TRBV28 and TRBJ2-3; TRBD1 matches at 7 bases. V lost 6 bases and J lost 6; bases outside the gene matches: 3. This CDR3 region has 12 residues. In germline, CDR1 is MDHEN, CDR2 SYDVKM. This chain's CDR3 is CASRLTGDTQYF. The CDR3 nucleotides read TGTGCCAGCAGGCTGACAGGGGATACGCAGTATTTT.

The chain joins TRBV7-6 to TRBJ1-2; no clear D. CDR1 and CDR2 from the germline V gene are SGHVS and FNYEAQ. V was pared by 1 base and J by 8 bases, with 11 bases between. This CDR3 has 13 amino acids. The CDR3 protein is CASSLDTEQGYTF. In DNA form, the CDR3 reads TGTGCCAGCAGCTTAGATACAGAGCAGGGCTACACCTTC.

This chain links TRBV28 with TRBJ1-4; D gene unclear. V lost 4 bases, J lost 4 bases, and 13 bases lay in between. Germline-derived CDR1 and CDR2 are MDHEN and SYDVKM. The CDR3 spans 15 residues. The CDR3 nucleotides are TGTGCCAGCAGTTCTCCATCCGGGAATAATGAAAAACTGTTTTTT. Residues: CASSSPSGNNEKLFF.

The J gene is TRBJ2-6, the V gene TRBV6-5; D is unresolved. The ends were cut back, 7 bases at V and 0 bases at J, with 7 bases in the middle. This CDR3 is 14 amino acids long. Germline V gene data show CDR1 as MNHEY and CDR2 as SVGAGI. The CDR3 bases are TGTGCCAGCACCAGGCGCTCTGGGGCCAACGTCCTGACTTTC. Translating gives CASTRRSGANVLTF.

V and J are TRBV2 and TRBJ1-2; D ambiguous. Per germline, CDR1 SNHLY and CDR2 FYNNEI. Trimming removed 1 base at V and 4 bases at J, with 10 bases between. The CDR3 runs 14 residues. CDR3 residues: CASSEEERSYGYTF. The CDR3 nucleotides read TGTGCCAGCAGTGAAGAGGAGAGGAGCTATGGCTACACCTTC.

The chain uses TRBV7-8 and TRBJ2-7, with 10 bases matching TRBD1. The CDR3 is 14 amino acids. The ends lost 5 bases at V and 4 bases at J; junction bases unmatched: 5. Per germline, CDR1 SGHVS and CDR2 FQNEAQ. CDR3 DNA: TGTGCCAGCAGCCCCGGGACAGGGGTATACGAGCAGTACTTC. Translation gives CASSPGTGVYEQYF.

The rearrangement uses TRBV5-1 and TRBJ1-4; 9 bases line up with TRBD1. The V and J ends lost 0 bases and 8 bases, in that order; junction bases with no gene match: 5. Germline CDR1 reads SGHRS; CDR2 reads YFSETQ. CDR3 size: 15 residues. The CDR3 sequence is CASSLVGQGKEKLFF. The CDR3 DNA sequence: TGCGCCAGCAGCTTGGTAGGACAGGGGAAAGAAAAACTGTTTTTT.

The V and J genes are TRBV9 and TRBJ1-4, with D possibly being TRBD1 (6 bases). The germline V and J ends were trimmed by 4 bases and 6 bases, with 16 bases remaining between them. The length of the CDR3 is 15 residues. Germline loops: CDR1 SGDLS, CDR2 YYNGEE. The CDR3 DNA reads as TGTGCCAGCAGCCTCTCGGGGGGGCTGGATGAAAAACTGTTTTTT. Translating it yields CASSLSGGLDEKLFF.

The chain employs TRBV7-2 and TRBJ2-2; tentative D call: TRBD2 (5 bases). Trimming pared 7 bases from V and 1 base from J, leaving 13 bases between. Germline V gives CDR1 SGHTA, CDR2 FQGNSA. This CDR3 has 15 amino acids. CDR3 bases: TGTGCCAGCATACGGGATGTGGGGAACACCGGGGAGCTGTTTTTT. This encodes CASIRDVGNTGELFF. Combining the CDR3 with reference TRBV7-2 and TRBJ2-2 gives the whole variable domain GAGVSQSPSNKVTEKGKDVELRCDPISGHTALYWYRQSLGQGLEFLIYFQGNSAPDKSGLPSDRFSAERTGGSVSTLTIQRTQQEDSAVYLCASIRDVGNTGELFFGEGSRLTVL.

This CDR3 is CSSPFQGQSNEQFF. CDR3 in DNA: TGCAGCTCCCCGTTTCAGGGGCAATCGAATGAGCAGTTCTTC. This rearrangement joins TRBV29-1 to TRBJ2-1; D possibly corresponds to TRBD1 (6 bases). There are 14 residues in the CDR3. Looked up from germline, CDR1 is SQVTM and CDR2 is ANQGSEA. V lost 8 bases, J lost 7 bases, and 21 bases lay in between.

The chain links TRBV6-1 to TRBJ2-7; 7 bases line up with TRBD1. V shed 0 bases, J shed 0 bases, and the junction held 5 bases outside the gene matches. From germline, CDR1 is MNHNS and CDR2 SASEGT. CDR3 size: 16 residues. CDR3 protein: CASSEAGTGVSYEQYF. CDR3 DNA: TGTGCCAGCAGTGAAGCAGGAACAGGGGTCTCCTACGAGCAGTACTTC.

V is TRBV10-3 and J is TRBJ2-7; 7 bases fit TRBD1. J was trimmed by 9 bases and V by 4 bases; bases with no gene match: 6. Germline V gene lookup returns CDR1 ENHRY and CDR2 SYGVKD. CDR3 length equals 12 residues. CDR3 DNA sequence: TGTGCCATCAGTGGAGGACAGGAGGCGCAGTACTTC. Its protein product is CAISGGQEAQYF.

In DNA, the CDR3 is TGTGCCAGCAGCCAACTGACTAGGAGTGAGGACGAGCAGTACTTC. This gives the protein CASSQLTRSEDEQYF. The rearrangement links TRBV4-2 to TRBJ2-7, with D possibly being TRBD2 (6 bases). V dropped 2 bases and J dropped 5 bases, with 16 bases sitting between them. The CDR3 has 15 amino acids. Germline-derived CDR1 and CDR2 are LGHNA and YNFKEQ.

The gene calls are TRBV6-1 and TRBJ1-2; tentative D call: TRBD1 (5 bases). Trimming pared 1 base from V and 6 bases from J, leaving 21 bases between. Germline assignment: CDR1 MNHNS and CDR2 SASEGT. The CDR3 loop spans 17 amino acids. The CDR3 sequence is CASSEVYMPGLSDGYTF. CDR3 nucleotides: TGTGCCAGCAGTGAAGTGTATATGCCAGGGTTATCAGATGGCTACACCTTC.

This chain joins TRBV5-8 and TRBJ2-2; 11 bases agree with TRBD2. Germline V gives CDR1 SGHTS, CDR2 YDEGEE. The CDR3 consists of 17 residues. V lost 4 bases to trimming and J lost 5 bases; unmatched junction nucleotides: 10. CDR3 DNA sequence: TGTGCCAGCAGCGACCTCCTACTAGCGGGAGAAACCGGGGAGCTGTTTTTT. Its protein is CASSDLLLAGETGELFF.

The V and J genes are TRBV9 and TRBJ2-7, with a possible D match to TRBD2 (6 bases). V was clipped by 4 bases and J by 0 bases, with 11 bases between them. Germline CDR1 reads SGDLS; CDR2 reads YYNGEE. CDR3 length: 14 amino acids. The CDR3 loop reads CASSFSGLSYEQYF. The CDR3 DNA reads TGTGCCAGCAGCTTTAGCGGCCTCTCCTACGAGCAGTACTTC.

The chain has TRBV27 and TRBJ2-1; D is possibly TRBD2 (5 bases). In germline, CDR1 is MNHEY, CDR2 SMNVEV (reference sequence). V lost 9 bases and J 0 bases, leaving 15 bases between the germline ends. The CDR3 is made up of 15 amino acids. CDR3 coding DNA: TGTGCCAGTTGGAGGCTGGGGAGCTCCTACAATGAGCAGTTCTTC. It is translated as CASWRLGSSYNEQFF.

This chain joins TRBV6-1 and TRBJ2-7; D unresolved. CDR1 is MNHNS, CDR2 SASEGT, per germline. The CDR3 spans 15 residues. V dropped 2 bases and J dropped 4 bases, with 15 bases sitting between them. This CDR3 is CASSEWNRIEYEQYF. For the CDR3, the DNA is TGTGCCAGCAGTGAATGGAACAGAATTGAATACGAGCAGTACTTC.

The chain couples TRBV6-5 to TRBJ2-3; TRBD2 agrees at 10 bases. This CDR3 is 15 amino acids long. CDR1 is MNHEY, CDR2 SVGAGI, per germline. J was trimmed by 0 bases and V by 6 bases; bases with no gene match: 3. CDR3 protein: CASSLLAGSTDTQYF. Written as DNA, the CDR3 is TGTGCCAGCAGCCTACTAGCGGGGAGCACAGATACGCAGTATTTT.

This clone was counted only a few times. CDR3 DNA: TGTGCCAGCAGCTTGTCGGAGTATGGCTACACCTTC. Amino acids: CASSLSEYGYTF. This chain uses TRBV5-4 with TRBJ1-2; D is unclear. The CDR3 is made up of 12 amino acids. Looked up from germline, CDR1 is SGHNT and CDR2 is YYREEE (reference sequence). Deletions cut 1 base from V and 5 bases from J, with 6 bases between.